This T cell receptor (beta chain) derives from a study of cytomegalovirus exposure and HLA in healthy donors. The PCR ran on 60 Vbeta and 13 Jbeta primers. The table came from immunoSEQ multiplex PCR; TCRdb's copy has only in-frame clones and leaves some out. The repertoire consists of about 200,000 clones, with approximately 78% occurring once and the leading ten covering around 3%. This clone was seen just once. Antigen: not known. V dropped 2 bases and J dropped 5 bases, with 10 bases sitting between them. This CDR3 has 14 residues. The germline V gene encodes CDR1 SGDLS and CDR2 YYNGEE. Study observations and caveats: In a later analysis, a genetic analysis reported fewer productive-TCR N-insertions in an Asian-associated ancestry cluster than the cohort average. In a later analysis, a missense DCLRE1C variant was linked to TCR beta V- and J-gene trimming.

Those who donated were healthy bone marrow donors. This chain joins TRBV9 and TRBJ2-2; D not resolved. The sequencing sample was made of PBMCs. This receptor was identified in a woman between 40 and 50 years old in good health and CMV-seronegative. The CDR3: CASSVLERTGELFF. CDR3 nucleotide sequence: TGTGCCAGCAGCGTTCTAGAGAGGACCGGGGAGCTGTTTTTT.